This T cell receptor beta chain was documented in a study of shared clonotypes between healthy human individuals. Selected positively for CCR7 and CD45RO-negative, naive CD8 cells excluded terminally differentiated effector memory CD45RA+ cells. TCRdb's table, derived via immunoSEQ multiplex PCR, lists solely in-frame clones and lacks some. The sample lists around 2,000,000 clones; approximately 94% were seen once. Sequencing used naive CD8+ T cells from PBMCs. The TCR comes from a man younger than 35 in good health. Some clones in this sample may be carry-over from other donors' samples.

CDR3 sequence (DNA): TGTGCCAGCAGCTTACAGGGGGCCACCTACGAGCAGTACTTC. Translated, it gives CASSLQGATYEQYF. The rearrangement joins TRBV11-2 to TRBJ2-7, with 8 bases that match TRBD1. The CDR3 spans 14 residues. V trimming: 2 bases; J trimming: 2 bases; junction bases outside the gene matches: 2. CDR1 is SGHAT and CDR2 is FQNNGV in the germline V gene.